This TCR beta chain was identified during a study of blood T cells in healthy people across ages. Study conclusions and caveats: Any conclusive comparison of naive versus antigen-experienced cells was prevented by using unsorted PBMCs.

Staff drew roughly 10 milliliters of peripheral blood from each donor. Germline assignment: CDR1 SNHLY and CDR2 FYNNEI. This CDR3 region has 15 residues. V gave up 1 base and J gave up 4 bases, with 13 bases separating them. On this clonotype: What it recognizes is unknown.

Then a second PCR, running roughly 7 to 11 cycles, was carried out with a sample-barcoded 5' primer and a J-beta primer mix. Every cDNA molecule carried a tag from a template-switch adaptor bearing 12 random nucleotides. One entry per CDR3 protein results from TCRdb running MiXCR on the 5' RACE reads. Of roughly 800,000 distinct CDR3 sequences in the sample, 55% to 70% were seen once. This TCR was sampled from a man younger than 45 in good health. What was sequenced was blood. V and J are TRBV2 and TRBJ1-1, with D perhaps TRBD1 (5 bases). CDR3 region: CASSEVAGPGTEAFF. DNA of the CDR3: TGTGCCAGCAGTGAAGTAGCAGGGCCTGGCACTGAAGCTTTCTTT. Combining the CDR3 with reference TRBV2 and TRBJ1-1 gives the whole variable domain EPEVTQTPSHQVTQMGQEVILRCVPISNHLYFYWYRQILGQKVEFLVSFYNNEISEKSEIFDDQFSVERPDGSNFTLKIRSTKLEDSAMYFCASSEVAGPGTEAFFGQGTRLTVV.